This TCR beta chain was profiled in a study of T cell responses to AZD1222 COVID-19 vaccine. Assay used: immunoSEQ multiplex PCR; TCRdb lists only in-frame clones, some missing. In the table there are about 91,000 clones, about 88% of which are singletons. The germline CDR1 and CDR2 sequences are SGHDT and YYEEEE. Trimming took 6 bases from V and 7 from J, leaving 26 bases between them. This CDR3 region has 17 residues. The sample was peripheral blood, taken on day 0 of AZD1222 vaccination. The clonotype comes from an adult in good health. The chain is built from TRBV5-6 and TRBJ2-1; D possibly uses TRBD1 or TRBD2 (5 bases each). The CDR3 DNA is TGTGCCAGCATAAACCTATTCGGGGCTGTCGGGCGGAATGAGCAGTTCTTC. Residues: CASINLFGAVGRNEQFF.